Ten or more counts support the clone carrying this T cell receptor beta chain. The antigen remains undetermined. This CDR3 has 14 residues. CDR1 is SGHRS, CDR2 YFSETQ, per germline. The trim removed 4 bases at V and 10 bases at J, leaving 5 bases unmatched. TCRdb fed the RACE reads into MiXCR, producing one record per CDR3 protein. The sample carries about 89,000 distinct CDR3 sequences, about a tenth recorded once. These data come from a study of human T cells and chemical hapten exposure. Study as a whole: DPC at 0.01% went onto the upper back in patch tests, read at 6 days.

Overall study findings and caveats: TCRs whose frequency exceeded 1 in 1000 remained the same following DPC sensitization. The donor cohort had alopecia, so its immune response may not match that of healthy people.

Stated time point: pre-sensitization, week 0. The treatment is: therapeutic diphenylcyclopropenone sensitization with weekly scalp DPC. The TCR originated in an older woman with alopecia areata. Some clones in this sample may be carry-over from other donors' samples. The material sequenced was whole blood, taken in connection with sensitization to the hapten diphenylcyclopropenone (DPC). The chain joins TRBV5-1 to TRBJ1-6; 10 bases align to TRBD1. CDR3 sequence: CASSIGQGGSPLHF. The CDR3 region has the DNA TGCGCCAGCAGCATCGGACAGGGGGGCTCACCCCTCCACTTT.